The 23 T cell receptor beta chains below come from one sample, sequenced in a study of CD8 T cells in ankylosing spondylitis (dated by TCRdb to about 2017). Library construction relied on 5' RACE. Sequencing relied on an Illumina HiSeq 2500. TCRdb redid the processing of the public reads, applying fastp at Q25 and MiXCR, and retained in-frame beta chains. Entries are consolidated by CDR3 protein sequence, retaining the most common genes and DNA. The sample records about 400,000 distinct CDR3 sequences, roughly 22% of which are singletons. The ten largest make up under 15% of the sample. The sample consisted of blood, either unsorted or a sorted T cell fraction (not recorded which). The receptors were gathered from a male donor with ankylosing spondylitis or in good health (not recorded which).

DNA for the CDR3: TGTGCCAGCAGCCACTGGCCGAACGGGGAGACCCAGTACTTC. Translating it yields CASSHWPNGETQYF. The chain employs TRBV6-1 and TRBJ2-5; D is uncertain. Germline lookup yields CDR1 MNHNS and CDR2 SASEGT. This CDR3 region has 14 residues. Trimming took off 6 bases at V and 5 bases at J, with 16 bases between the two ends.

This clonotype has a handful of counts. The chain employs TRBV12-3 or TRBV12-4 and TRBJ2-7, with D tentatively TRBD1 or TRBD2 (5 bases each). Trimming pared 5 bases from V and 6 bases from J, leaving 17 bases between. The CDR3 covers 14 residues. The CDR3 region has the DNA TGTGCCAGCAGTACGGGTGGAGGTGGGGCCGAGCAGTACTTC. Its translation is CASSTGGGGAEQYF.

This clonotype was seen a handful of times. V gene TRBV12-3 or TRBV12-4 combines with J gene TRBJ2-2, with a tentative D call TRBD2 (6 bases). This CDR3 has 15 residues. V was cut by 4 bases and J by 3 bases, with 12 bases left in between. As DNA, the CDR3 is TGTGCCAGCAGTTCCGGGACTCGAGACACCGGGGAGCTGTTTTTT. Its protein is CASSSGTRDTGELFF.

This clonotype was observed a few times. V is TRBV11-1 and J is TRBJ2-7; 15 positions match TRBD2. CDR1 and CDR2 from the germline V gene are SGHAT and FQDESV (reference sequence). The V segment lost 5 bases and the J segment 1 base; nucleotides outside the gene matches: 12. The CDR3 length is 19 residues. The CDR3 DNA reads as TGTGCCAGCAGCCGATGGACTAGCGGGGGGGCCAGTGGGTCCTACGAGCAGTACTTC. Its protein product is CASSRWTSGGASGSYEQYF.

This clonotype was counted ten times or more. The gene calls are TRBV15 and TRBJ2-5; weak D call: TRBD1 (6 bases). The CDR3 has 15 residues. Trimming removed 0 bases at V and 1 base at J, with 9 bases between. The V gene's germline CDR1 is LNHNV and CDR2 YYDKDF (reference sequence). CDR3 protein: CATSRDGTTQETQYF. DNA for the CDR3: TGTGCCACCAGCAGAGACGGGACAACCCAAGAGACCCAGTACTTC.

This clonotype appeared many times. The CDR3 region is CASSPALANQPQHF. The CDR3, as DNA: TGTGCCAGCAGTCCTGCCCTGGCCAATCAGCCCCAGCATTTT. The genes are TRBV12-3 or TRBV12-4 and TRBJ1-5; no firm D call. V dropped 5 bases and J dropped 3 bases, with 11 bases sitting between them. The CDR3 is 14 amino acids.

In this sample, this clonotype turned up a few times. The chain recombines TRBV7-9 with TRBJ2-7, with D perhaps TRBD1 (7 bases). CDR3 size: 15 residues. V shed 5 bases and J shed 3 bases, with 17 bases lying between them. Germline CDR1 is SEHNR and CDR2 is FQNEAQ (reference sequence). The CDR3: CASSQGGTDNYEQYF. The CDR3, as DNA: TGTGCCAGCAGCCAAGGAGGGACAGACAACTACGAGCAGTACTTC.

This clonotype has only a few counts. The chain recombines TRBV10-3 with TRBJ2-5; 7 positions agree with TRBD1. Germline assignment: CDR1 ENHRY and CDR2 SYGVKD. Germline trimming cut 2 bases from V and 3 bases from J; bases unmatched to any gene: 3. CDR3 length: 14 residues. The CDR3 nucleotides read TGTGCCATCAGTGAGCCCGGGACAGAAGAGACCCAGTACTTC. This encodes CAISEPGTEETQYF.

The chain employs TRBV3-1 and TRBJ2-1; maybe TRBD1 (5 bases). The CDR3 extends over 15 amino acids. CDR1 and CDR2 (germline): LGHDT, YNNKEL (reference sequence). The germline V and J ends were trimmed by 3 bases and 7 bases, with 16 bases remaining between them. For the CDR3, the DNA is TGTGCCAGCAGCCACCTAAGGCAGGGTGGAAATGAGCAGTTCTTC. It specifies CASSHLRQGGNEQFF.

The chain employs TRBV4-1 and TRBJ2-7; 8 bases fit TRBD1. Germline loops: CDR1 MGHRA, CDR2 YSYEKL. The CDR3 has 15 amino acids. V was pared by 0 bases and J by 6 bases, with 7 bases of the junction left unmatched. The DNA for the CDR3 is TGCGCCAGCAGCCAAGATCCAGGGGGCTATACCGAGCAGTACTTC. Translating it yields CASSQDPGGYTEQYF.

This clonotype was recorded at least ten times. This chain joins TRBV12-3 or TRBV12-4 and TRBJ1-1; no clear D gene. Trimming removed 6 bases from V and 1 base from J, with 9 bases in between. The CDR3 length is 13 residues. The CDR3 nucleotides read TGTGCCAGCAGCCTCAGTGAGAACACTGAAGCTTTCTTT. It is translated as CASSLSENTEAFF.

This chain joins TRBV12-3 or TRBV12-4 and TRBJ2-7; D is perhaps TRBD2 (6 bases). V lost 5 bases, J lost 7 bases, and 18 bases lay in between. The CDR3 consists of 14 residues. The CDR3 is CASSLPGLSEEQYF. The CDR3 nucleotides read TGTGCCAGCAGTCTTCCGGGACTTTCGGAAGAGCAGTACTTC.

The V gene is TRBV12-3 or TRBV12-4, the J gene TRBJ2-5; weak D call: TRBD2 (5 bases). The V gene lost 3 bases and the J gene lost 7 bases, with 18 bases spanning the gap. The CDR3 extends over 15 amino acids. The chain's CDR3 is CASSLWESVSGTQYF. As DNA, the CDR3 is TGTGCCAGCAGTTTGTGGGAGTCGGTCTCCGGGACCCAGTACTTC.

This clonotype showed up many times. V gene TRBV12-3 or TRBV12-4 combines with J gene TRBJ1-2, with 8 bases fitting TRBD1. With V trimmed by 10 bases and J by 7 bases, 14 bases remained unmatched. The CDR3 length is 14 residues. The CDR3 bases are TGTGCCACCAGGCCAGGGGGCTTGTCGTTTGGCTACACCTTC. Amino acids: CATRPGGLSFGYTF.

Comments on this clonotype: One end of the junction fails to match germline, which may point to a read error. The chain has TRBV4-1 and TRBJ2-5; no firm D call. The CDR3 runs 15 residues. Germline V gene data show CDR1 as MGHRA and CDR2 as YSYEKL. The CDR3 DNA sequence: TGCGCTAGCAGCCAAGATCGTTCTGTTCAAGAGACCCAGTACTTC. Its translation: CASSQDRSVQETQYF.

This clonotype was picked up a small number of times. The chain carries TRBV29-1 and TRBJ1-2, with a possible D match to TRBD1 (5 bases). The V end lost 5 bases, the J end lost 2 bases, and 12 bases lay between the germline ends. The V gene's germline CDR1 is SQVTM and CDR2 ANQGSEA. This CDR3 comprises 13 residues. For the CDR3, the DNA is TGCAGCGTTCCCAGCCGGGACAACTATGGCTACACCTTC. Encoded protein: CSVPSRDNYGYTF.

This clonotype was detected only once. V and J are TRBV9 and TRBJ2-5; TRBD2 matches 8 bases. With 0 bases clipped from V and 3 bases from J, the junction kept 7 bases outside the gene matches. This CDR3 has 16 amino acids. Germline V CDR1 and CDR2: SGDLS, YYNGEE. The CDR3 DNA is TGTGCCAGCAGCGTAGCTGCCGGGGGGGCCGAAGAGACCCAGTACTTC. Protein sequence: CASSVAAGGAEETQYF.

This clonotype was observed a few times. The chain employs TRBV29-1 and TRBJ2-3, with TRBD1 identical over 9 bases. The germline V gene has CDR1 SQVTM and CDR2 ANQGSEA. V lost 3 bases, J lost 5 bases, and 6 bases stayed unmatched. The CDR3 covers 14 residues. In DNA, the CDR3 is TGCAGCGTTGAGGAACAGGGGGCTGGAGATACGCAGTATTTT. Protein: CSVEEQGAGDTQYF.

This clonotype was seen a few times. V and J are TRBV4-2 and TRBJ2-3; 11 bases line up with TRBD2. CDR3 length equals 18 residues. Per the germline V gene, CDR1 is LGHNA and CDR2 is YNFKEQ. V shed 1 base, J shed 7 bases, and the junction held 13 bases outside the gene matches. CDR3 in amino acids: CASSQVQVGTSGDNTQYF. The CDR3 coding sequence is TGTGCCAGCAGCCAAGTGCAGGTCGGGACTAGCGGAGATAATACGCAGTATTTT.

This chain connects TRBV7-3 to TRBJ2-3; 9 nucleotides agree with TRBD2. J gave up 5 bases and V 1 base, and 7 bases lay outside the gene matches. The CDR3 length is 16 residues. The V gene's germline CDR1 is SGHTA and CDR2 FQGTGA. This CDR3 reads CASSLSGSGGGDTQYF. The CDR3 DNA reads TGTGCCAGCAGCTTAAGTGGTAGCGGGGGCGGAGATACGCAGTATTTT.

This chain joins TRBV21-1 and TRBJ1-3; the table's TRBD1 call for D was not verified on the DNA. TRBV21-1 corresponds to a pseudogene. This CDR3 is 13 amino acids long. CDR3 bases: TGTGCCAGCAGCACACAGGGTCTCAACACCATATATTTT. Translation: CASSTQGLNTIYF.

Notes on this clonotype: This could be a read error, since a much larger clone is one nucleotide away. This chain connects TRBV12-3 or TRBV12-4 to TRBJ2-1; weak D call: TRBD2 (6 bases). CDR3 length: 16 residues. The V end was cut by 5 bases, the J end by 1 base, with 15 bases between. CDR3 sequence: CASSELGGSSYNEQFF. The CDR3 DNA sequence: TGTGCCAGCAGTGAGCTTGGGGGGTCTTCCTACAATGAGCAGTTCTTC.

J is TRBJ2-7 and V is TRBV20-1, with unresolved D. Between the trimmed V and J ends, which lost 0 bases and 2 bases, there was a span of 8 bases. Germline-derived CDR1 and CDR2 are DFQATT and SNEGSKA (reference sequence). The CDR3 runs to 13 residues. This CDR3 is CSAREAPTYEQYF. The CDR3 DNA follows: TGCAGTGCTAGAGAGGCACCCACCTACGAGCAGTACTTC.